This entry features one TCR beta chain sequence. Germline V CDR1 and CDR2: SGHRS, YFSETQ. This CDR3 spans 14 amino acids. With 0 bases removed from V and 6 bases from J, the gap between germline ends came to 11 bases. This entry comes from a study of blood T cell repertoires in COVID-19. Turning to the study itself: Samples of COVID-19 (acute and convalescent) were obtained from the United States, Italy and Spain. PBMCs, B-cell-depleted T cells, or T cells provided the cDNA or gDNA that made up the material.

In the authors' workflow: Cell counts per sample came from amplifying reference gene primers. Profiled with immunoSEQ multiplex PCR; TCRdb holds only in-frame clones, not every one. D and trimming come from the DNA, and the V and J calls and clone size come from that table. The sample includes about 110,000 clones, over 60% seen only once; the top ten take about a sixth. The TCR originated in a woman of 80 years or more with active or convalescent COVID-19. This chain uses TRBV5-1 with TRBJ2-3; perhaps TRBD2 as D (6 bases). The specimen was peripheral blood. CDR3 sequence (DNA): TGCGCCAGCAGCTTGGGACTAGGGAAGGATACGCAGTATTTT. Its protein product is CASSLGLGKDTQYF.